This T cell receptor beta chain stems from a study of T-cell memory formation after mild COVID-19 (dated by TCRdb to the early 2020s). Study-level background: TCR sequence clusters from the two donors were largely donor specific. In two donors, T-cell clones that expanded and contracted after mild COVID-19 were followed by sequencing TCRalpha and TCRbeta repertoires longitudinally. Two young, previously healthy adult volunteers made up the cohort, one male and one female. General conclusions and limits of the study: Contracting CD4+ clones appeared mostly in the CM and EM memory subsets, whereas CD8+ clones were enriched in EMRA. From day 15 to 85, contracting clones showed balanced CD4/CD8 phenotypes, whereas a second wave of clones that expanded from day 15 to 37 leaned towards CD4+. Only a couple of mild cases were covered in the study, and larger cohorts including severe cases with pre-infection samples were considered necessary. SARS-CoV-2 specificity of the second-wave clones peaking on day 37 was not confirmed. Some responding clones were detected in pre-infection memory, which suggested that pre-existing cross-reactive memory T cells had joined the SARS-CoV-2 response.

CDR1 SNHLY and CDR2 FYNNEI are derived from the germline V gene. Trimming costs V 7 bases and J 5 bases, and their ends lie 18 bases apart. Inclusive of the bounding cysteine and phenylalanine, the CDR3 is 15 residues long. The only DNA kept is the CDR3, 45 bases in frame from the first base. On this clonotype: What this receptor recognizes is not known. The record has no base qualities; no much larger clone is one base away.

Ficoll-Paque density gradient centrifugation was the method used to isolate PBMCs. Sequencing relied on an Illumina NovaSeq 6000. Using 5'RACE with constant-segment primers, TCRalpha and TCRbeta cDNA libraries were constructed, with sample barcodes and unique molecular identifiers added in the process. RNA was extracted from every sample with Trizol reagent. Library amplification was performed in two PCR steps, and a second sample barcode and Illumina TruSeq adapters were introduced in the second step. Sequencing of libraries was performed on an Illumina NovaSeq with 2 x 150 bp paired-end reads. The original pipeline was this. With migec v1.2.7, reads were demultiplexed and then collapsed into UMI-guided consensus sequences. With mixcr v2.1.11, UMI consensuses were aligned to TRA and TRB V and J templates and assembled into clonotypes. Expanded or contracted clonotypes were those called significant by both edgeR and NoisET, with noise models trained on biological replicates. For edgeR calls, the thresholds were a false discovery rate-adjusted p below 0.01 and a log2 fold-change of 1. As an exploratory analysis of dynamics, max-normalized trajectories of the 1000 most abundant clonotypes were examined by PCA with hierarchical clustering. Separately sequenced CD4+ and CD8+ repertoires were used to assign the CD4 or CD8 phenotype of responding clones. TCRdb handled the public reads itself, with Q25 trimming in fastp and clone calling in MiXCR, and kept productive beta chains. Every CDR3 protein is listed once, alongside the most common genes and DNA of its rows. The authors' filters were not applied to this entry. The sample yields 350,000 to 450,000 distinct CDR3 sequences; 24% were counted once. Roughly 8.7% of the sample goes to the ten largest clones.

The clonotype originates from an adult woman who had mild COVID-19 (a few samples of this study predate the infection). The sample titles of this study are shuffled in the database, so cell type and time point are left out; the donor was told from shared clones. This receptor chain uses TRBV2 and TRBJ2-1; the D region may be TRBD1 or TRBD2, each matching 6 bases equally. The sequenced material came from PBMCs or a T cell subset sorted from them (not recorded which). For the CDR3, the sequence is CASIENPGADNEQFF. The DNA sequence follows: TGTGCCAGCATTGAGAATCCGGGGGCGGACAATGAGCAGTTCTTC.